Listed below are T cell receptor beta chains from one sample, sequenced in a study of blood T cell repertoires in COVID-19. The method was immunoSEQ multiplex PCR; TCRdb's version includes in-frame clones alone and lacks a portion of them. This table holds about 150,000 clones, approximately 80% found once. Sequencing input: peripheral blood. The source is an older woman with COVID-19, enrolled during active disease. Each CDR3 is given with its conserved first and last residue. D genes are given only for firm matches. A clone size is listed for some rows: how often the clone was seen (once, few, many), or a class if it is expanded.

v_gene,abundance,j_gene,d_gene,CDR3nt,CDR3aa
TRBV6-6,-,TRBJ1-4,TRBD1,TGTGCCAGCAAAAAGGAATACAGGGGTTTGGGGGAAAAACTGTTTTTT,CASKKEYRGLGEKLFF
TRBV6-6,-,TRBJ2-2,-,TGTGCCAGCAGTTACACTGGAGGGACCGGGGAGCTGTTTTTT,CASSYTGGTGELFF
TRBV7-9,-,TRBJ2-3,TRBD2,TGTGCCAGCACCAAGGGGAGCGGGATGACAGATACGCAGTATTTT,CASTKGSGMTDTQYF
TRBV9,-,TRBJ1-1,TRBD1,TGTGCCAGCAGCGTCCAAACCGGGACAGGGCTAAACACTGAAGCTTTCTTT,CASSVQTGTGLNTEAFF
TRBV3-1/TRBV3-2,-,TRBJ2-1,TRBD2,TGTGCCAGCAGCCTGACTAGCGGGAGGGTCAATGAGCAGTTCTTC,CASSLTSGRVNEQFF
TRBV10-3,-,TRBJ1-1,-,TGTGCCATCAGTGAGTTTGGGGGCGTCACTGAAGCTTTCTTT,CAISEFGGVTEAFF
TRBV24-1,-,TRBJ1-1,TRBD1,TGTGCCACCAGTGATGGGACAGGGTTAAGGACTGAAGCTTTCTTT,CATSDGTGLRTEAFF
TRBV7-9,once,TRBJ1-5,TRBD1,TGTGCCAGCAGCTCGGACAGGGGTAATCAGCCCCAGCATTTT,CASSSDRGNQPQHF
TRBV7-7,-,TRBJ2-5,TRBD2,TGTGCCAGCAGCTCCCAGCGGGGGGGAGAGACCCAGTACTTC,CASSSQRGGETQYF
TRBV10-3,-,TRBJ2-7,TRBD1,TGTGCCATCAGTTCGGACAGGGGAAACTACGAGCAGTACTTC,CAISSDRGNYEQYF
TRBV2,-,TRBJ1-2,-,TGTGCCAGCAGTGGGGACACGTCGTCCTATGGCTACACCTTC,CASSGDTSSYGYTF
TRBV5-4,-,TRBJ1-5,-,TGTGCCAGCAGCTTGGAGGGAGTAAATCAGCCCCAGCATTTT,CASSLEGVNQPQHF
TRBV27,-,TRBJ1-1,-,TGTGCCAGCAGCTTGGACAGTTGGACTGAAGCTTTCTTT,CASSLDSWTEAFF
TRBV19,-,TRBJ2-1,-,TGTGCCAGTAGTATGGGTCTAGCCTACAATGAGCAGTTCTTC,CASSMGLAYNEQFF
TRBV27,-,TRBJ2-6,-,TGTGCCAGCAGTTTATATGGCCGCTCTGGGGCCAACGTCCTGACTTTC,CASSLYGRSGANVLTF
TRBV4-1,-,TRBJ2-1,-,TGCGCCAGCAGCCCATTTATCGACAGCTCCTACAATGAGCAGTTCTTC,CASSPFIDSSYNEQFF
TRBV6-5,-,TRBJ1-5,-,TGTGCCCCCAGGGTCCTTTTTGGGCAGCCCCAGCATTTT,CAPRVLFGQPQHF